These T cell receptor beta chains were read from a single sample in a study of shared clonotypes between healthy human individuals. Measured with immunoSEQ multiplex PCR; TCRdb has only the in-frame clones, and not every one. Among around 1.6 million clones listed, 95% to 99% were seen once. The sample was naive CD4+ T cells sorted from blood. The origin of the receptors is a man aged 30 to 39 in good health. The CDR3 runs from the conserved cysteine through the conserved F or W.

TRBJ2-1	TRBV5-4	CASSPPGTSSYNEQFF
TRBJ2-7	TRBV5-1	CASSLGRDYEQYF
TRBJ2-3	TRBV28	CASRGREVSDTQYF
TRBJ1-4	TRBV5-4	CASSGDRLNEKLFF
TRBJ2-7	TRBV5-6	CASSFRMGQGANEQYF
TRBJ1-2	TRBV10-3	CAISEGPNYGYTF
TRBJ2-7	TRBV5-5	CASSLGGTTSQYF
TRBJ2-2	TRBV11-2	CASSLQWTGPNTGELFF
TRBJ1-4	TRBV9	CASSVGGQGPTNEKLFF
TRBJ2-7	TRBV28	CASSLGLTYEQYF
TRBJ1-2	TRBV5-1	CASSLTSTGVYGYTF
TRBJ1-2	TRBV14	CASSQEWHYGYTF
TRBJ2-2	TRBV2	CASGGQGRTGELFF
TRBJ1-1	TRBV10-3	CAISESRTVNTEAFF
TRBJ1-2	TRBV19	CASSSPGTPGGNYGYTF
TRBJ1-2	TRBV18	CASSLHRDEGYTF
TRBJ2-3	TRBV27	CASSFRSGGVSTDTQYF